Below are 10 T cell receptor beta chains sequenced from a single sample in a study of spatial heterogeneity in lung cancer. Time point defined: sample taken at primary tumor resection. Extraction of whole RNA from tumor, nontumor lung or frozen PBMC preceded unsorted sequencing. TCRdb fed the 5' RACE reads into MiXCR, producing one record per CDR3 protein. The sample has more than 10,000 distinct CDR3 sequences, about 5.1% seen once. Source: lung tumor tissue, taken at surgery. The source of these receptors is a human donor with early-stage non-small cell lung cancer.

In its sample, this clonotype was seen many times. This beta chain lies outside the target of a library built for alpha chains; its clone size means little. The DNA for the CDR3 is TGTGCCAGCAGCCGACAGGGTATAACCGGGGAGCTGTTTTTT. It codes for CASSRQGITGELFF. The chain is built from TRBV7-3 and TRBJ2-2; 7 positions agree with TRBD1. Per the germline V gene, CDR1 is SGHTA and CDR2 is FQGTGA. The CDR3 consists of 14 residues. V shed 5 bases and J 5 bases; nucleotides not matched to a gene: 5.

This clonotype has at least ten counts. The size of this beta chain means little, since it is a stray read in a library made for alpha chains. This rearrangement joins TRBV10-3 to TRBJ2-5; D is unclear. Germline V gives CDR1 ENHRY, CDR2 SYGVKD. The V end was cut by 6 bases, the J end by 3 bases, with 11 bases between. This CDR3 has 13 residues. This chain's CDR3 is CAISMGKEETQYF. The CDR3 nucleotides are TGTGCCATCAGCATGGGGAAAGAAGAGACCCAGTACTTC.

This clonotype has at least ten counts. In a library made to pick up alpha chains, this beta chain is a stray read with a size that means little. V usage is TRBV3-1 and J usage is TRBJ2-3, with D possibly TRBD2 on 5 matching bases. Germline V lookup: CDR1 LGHDT, CDR2 YNNKEL (reference sequence). This CDR3 contains 15 residues. The V gene lost 2 bases and the J gene lost 7 bases, with 16 bases spanning the gap. As DNA, the CDR3 is TGTGCCAGCAGCCAACTAGCTACCGGTACAAATACGCAGTATTTT. Its protein is CASSQLATGTNTQYF.

This clonotype came up many times. Found in a library prepared for alpha chains, this beta chain is an off-target read, and its abundance has little meaning. CDR3 DNA sequence: TGTGCCTGGATAAGACGGGTGGTCTCGACTGAAGCTTTCTTT. Translation gives CAWIRRVVSTEAFF. The V gene is TRBV30, the J gene TRBJ1-1; D call uncertain. Germline CDR1 is GTSNPN and CDR2 is SVGIG (reference sequence). This CDR3 region has 14 residues. V was trimmed by 4 bases and J by 5 bases, leaving 17 bases between them.

This clonotype was seen ten or more times. This beta chain came through as a stray read in a library set up for alpha chains, and its size says little. The chain is built from TRBV24-1 and TRBJ1-1, with no clear D. Germline V CDR1 and CDR2: KGHDR, SFDVKD. This CDR3 has 13 amino acids. Trimming pared 7 bases from V and 4 bases from J, leaving 12 bases between. In DNA, the CDR3 is TGTGCCACCAGACAGCAAGGAGCCACTGAAGCTTTCTTT. Encoded protein: CATRQQGATEAFF.

This clonotype was seen many times. As an off-target read in a library built for alpha chains, this beta chain has a frequency of little significance. The chain couples TRBV6-2 or TRBV6-3 to TRBJ1-2; D unclear. The germline V gene encodes CDR1 MNHEY and CDR2 SVGEGT. The CDR3 runs 13 residues. V was pared by 3 bases and J by 5 bases, with 10 bases between. CDR3 coding DNA: TGTGCCAGCAGTTATGGCCATTCTTATGGCTACACCTTC. Translating it yields CASSYGHSYGYTF.

This clonotype was seen many times. Being off target in a library aimed at alpha chains, this beta chain has a size of little meaning. This chain joins TRBV4-3 and TRBJ1-5, with a possible D match to TRBD1 (5 bases). This CDR3 has 14 residues. In germline, CDR1 is LGHNA, CDR2 YSLEER. Trimming took 0 bases from V and 6 from J, leaving 9 bases between them. The CDR3 region is CASSQDPGPQPQHF. In DNA, the CDR3 is TGCGCCAGCAGCCAAGATCCAGGGCCTCAGCCCCAGCATTTT.

This clonotype was detected many times. Being off target in a library aimed at alpha chains, this beta chain has a size of little meaning. This chain connects TRBV19 to TRBJ1-5, with 10 bases aligning to TRBD1. Looked up from germline, CDR1 is LNHDA and CDR2 is SQIVND (reference sequence). V was clipped by 3 bases and J by 7 bases; unmatched bases: 9. The CDR3 contains 16 residues. The CDR3 region is CASSISRTGGRQPQHF. CDR3 bases: TGTGCCAGTAGTATTTCCCGGACAGGGGGAAGACAGCCCCAGCATTTT.

This clonotype was seen repeatedly, ten times or more. Little can be read into the size of this beta chain, an off-target read in a library designed for alpha chains. The V call is TRBV19, the J call TRBJ1-2; unclear D gene. The V end lost 10 bases, the J end lost 3 bases, and 15 bases lay between the germline ends. In germline, CDR1 is LNHDA, CDR2 SQIVND (reference sequence). The CDR3 sequence is 13 residues long. DNA of the CDR3: TGTGCCACCTTACCGGGAGATTACTATGGCTACACCTTC. This translates into CATLPGDYYGYTF.

This clonotype showed up many times. This beta chain lies outside the target of a library built for alpha chains; its clone size means little. CDR3 nucleotides: TGTGCCAGCAGCATTAGAACGGGACTAGGCATCACAGATACGCAGTATTTT. It translates to CASSIRTGLGITDTQYF. The J gene is TRBJ2-3, the V gene TRBV7-2; 8 positions agree with TRBD2. V shed 5 bases, J shed 2 bases, and the junction held 12 bases outside the gene matches. This CDR3 is built from 17 residues. The V gene's germline CDR1 is SGHTA and CDR2 FQGNSA.